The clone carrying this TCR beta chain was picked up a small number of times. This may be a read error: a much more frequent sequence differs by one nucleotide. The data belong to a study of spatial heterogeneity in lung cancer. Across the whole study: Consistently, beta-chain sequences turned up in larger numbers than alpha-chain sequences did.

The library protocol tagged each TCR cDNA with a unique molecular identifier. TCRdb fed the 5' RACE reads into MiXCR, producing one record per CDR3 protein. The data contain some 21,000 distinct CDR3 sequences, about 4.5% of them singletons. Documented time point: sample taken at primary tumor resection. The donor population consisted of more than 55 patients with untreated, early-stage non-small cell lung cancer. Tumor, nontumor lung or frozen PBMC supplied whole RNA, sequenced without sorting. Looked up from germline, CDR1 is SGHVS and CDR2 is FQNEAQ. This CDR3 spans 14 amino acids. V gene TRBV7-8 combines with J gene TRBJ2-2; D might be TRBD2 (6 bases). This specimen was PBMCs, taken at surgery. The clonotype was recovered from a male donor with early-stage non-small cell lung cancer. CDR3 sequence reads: CANSARGITGELFF. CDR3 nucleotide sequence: TGTGCCAACAGCGCCCGCGGGATTACCGGGGAGCTGTTTTTT.